Listed here are 21 T cell receptor beta chains from one sample, sequenced in a study of PD-L1 blockade in urothelial cancer. Produced via immunoSEQ multiplex PCR; TCRdb's table is partial and in-frame only. The sample has some 47,000 clones, roughly four fifths seen once. Sample: PBMCs, taken around atezolizumab (anti-PD-L1) treatment. The source is a man between 65 and 79 years old with urothelial cancer.

V usage is TRBV7-3 and J usage is TRBJ2-1; 12 bases fit TRBD2. From germline, CDR1 is SGHTA and CDR2 FQGTGA. Trimming took 0 bases from V and 6 from J; bases not matched to a gene: 6. The CDR3 is 17 amino acids. CDR3 bases: TGTGCCAGCAGCTTAACGGGCCCACTAGCGGGAGGCAATGAGCAGTTCTTC. It translates to CASSLTGPLAGGNEQFF. Looking up the rest from reference TRBV7-3 and TRBJ2-1 gives the full variable domain: GAGVSQTPSNKVTEKGKYVELRCDPISGHTALYWYRQSLGQGPEFLIYFQGTGAADDSGLPNDRFFAVRPEGSVSTLKIQRTERGDSAVYLCASSLTGPLAGGNEQFFGPGTRLTVL.

The rearrangement uses TRBV4-1 and TRBJ2-5; TRBD1 might be the D (7 bases). V lost 0 bases and J lost 1, with 24 bases in between. The CDR3 loop spans 20 amino acids. Per germline, CDR1 MGHRA and CDR2 YSYEKL. CDR3 DNA: TGCGCCAGCAGCCAAGACTATAGTATGAGGGGGCAGGGGGGCCAAGAGACCCAGTACTTC. Translated, it gives CASSQDYSMRGQGGQETQYF.

V and J are TRBV29-1 and TRBJ1-1, with TRBD1 matching over 8 bases. The CDR3 consists of 13 residues. The V gene end was trimmed by 7 bases and the J gene end by 1 base; junction bases not matched to a gene: 5. Germline CDR1 is SQVTM and CDR2 is ANQGSEA. The CDR3 is CSGGGQENTEAFF. The CDR3 DNA is TGCAGCGGCGGGGGACAGGAGAACACTGAAGCTTTCTTT.

With respect to this clone: A junction boundary mismatches the germline segment, possibly from a read error. The V and J genes are TRBV7-9 and TRBJ2-7, with TRBD2 matching 7 bases. There are 12 residues in the CDR3. CDR1 is SEHNR and CDR2 is FQNEAQ in the germline V gene (reference sequence). The CDR3 loop reads CASSLGGGTPDF. As DNA, the CDR3 is TGTGCCAGCAGCTTAGGGGGGGGGACCCCTGATTTC.

The gene calls are TRBV11-3 and TRBJ2-2; perhaps TRBD1 as D (6 bases). The CDR3 length is 14 residues. Germline V gene lookup returns CDR1 SGHNT and CDR2 YENEEA. The V end lost 4 bases, the J end lost 4 bases, and 10 bases lay between the germline ends. The DNA of the CDR3 is TGTGCCAGCAGCTCTGGACAGATCACCGGGGAGCTGTTTTTT. It specifies CASSSGQITGELFF.

This clone was recorded only once. The chain joins TRBV5-1 to TRBJ2-7, with 11 bases aligning to TRBD2. The length of the CDR3 is 15 residues. The V gene's germline CDR1 is SGHRS and CDR2 YFSETQ. Germline trimming cut 0 bases from V and 7 bases from J; bases unmatched to any gene: 6. The DNA for the CDR3 is TGCGCCAGCAGCTTGGTAGCGGGAGGGCCTCAGGAGCAGTACTTC. Protein product: CASSLVAGGPQEQYF.

The chain employs TRBV7-9 and TRBJ1-6, with 7 nucleotides matching TRBD1. With 4 bases clipped from V and 8 bases from J, the junction kept 11 bases outside the gene matches. The CDR3 is 16 residues long. Per the germline V gene, CDR1 is SEHNR and CDR2 is FQNEAQ (reference sequence). The CDR3 protein is CASSSQRQGIYSPLHF. Here the CDR3 DNA reads TGTGCCAGCAGCTCCCAAAGACAGGGAATTTATTCACCCCTCCACTTT.

The chain carries TRBV28 and TRBJ1-1; D gene unclear. V dropped 6 bases and J dropped 1 base, with 9 bases sitting between them. Germline loops: CDR1 MDHEN, CDR2 SYDVKM. CDR3 length: 13 residues. In DNA form, the CDR3 reads TGTGCCAGCAGACGAACACAGAACACTGAAGCTTTCTTT. It is translated as CASRRTQNTEAFF.

The V call is TRBV5-1, the J call TRBJ1-1, with D possibly matching TRBD1 (5 bases). V was shortened by 3 bases and J by 6 bases, with 30 bases between the two germline ends. This CDR3 comprises 19 residues. CDR1 is SGHRS and CDR2 is YFSETQ in the germline V gene. The CDR3 coding sequence is TGCGCCAGCAGCTCCGGCCGGGGGACCGCGACGGGAGGACGCGCTGAAGCTTTCTTT. Translation: CASSSGRGTATGGRAEAFF.

The chain couples TRBV11-3 to TRBJ2-1; 13 nucleotides agree with TRBD2. Germline CDR1 and CDR2: SGHNT and YENEEA. The V gene end was trimmed by 5 bases and the J gene end by 3 bases; junction bases not matched to a gene: 4. This CDR3 is 16 amino acids long. CDR3 sequence reads: CASSLGTSGVYNEQFF. For the CDR3, the DNA is TGTGCCAGCAGCCTAGGGACTAGCGGGGTCTACAATGAGCAGTTCTTC.

The chain links TRBV5-4 to TRBJ2-7; D is perhaps TRBD2 (6 bases). CDR1 is SGHNT and CDR2 is YYREEE in the germline V gene (reference sequence). The CDR3 totals 15 residues. The V gene lost 0 bases and the J gene lost 5 bases, with 15 bases spanning the gap. The CDR3 sequence: CASSLEAGFVHEQYF. The CDR3 DNA sequence: TGTGCCAGCAGCTTGGAGGCGGGATTCGTCCACGAGCAGTACTTC.

This clone came up a few times. The gene calls are TRBV2 and TRBJ1-1; TRBD1 aligns across 8 bases. This CDR3 has 12 residues. V lost 1 base, J lost 12 bases, and 4 bases stayed unmatched. Germline values: CDR1 SNHLY, CDR2 FYNNEI. CDR3 sequence: CASSEVTGATFF. CDR3 DNA: TGTGCCAGCAGTGAAGTGACAGGGGCGACTTTCTTT.

This clone was seen a few times. V is TRBV9 and J is TRBJ2-1; D may be TRBD1 (6 bases). This CDR3 region has 15 residues. V gave up 3 bases and J gave up 1 base, with 11 bases separating them. Germline CDR1 SGDLS, CDR2 YYNGEE. The CDR3, as DNA: TGTGCCAGCAGCGAAGGGGGAGTGTCCTACAATGAGCAGTTCTTC. As protein: CASSEGGVSYNEQFF. Combining the CDR3 with reference TRBV9 and TRBJ2-1 gives the whole variable domain DSGVTQTPKHLITATGQRVTLRCSPRSGDLSVYWYQQSLDQGLQFLIQYYNGEERAKGNILERFSAQQFPDLHSELNLSSLELGDSALYFCASSEGGVSYNEQFFGPGTRLTVL.

The rearrangement uses TRBV2 and TRBJ2-4; 7 positions agree with TRBD1. The CDR3 extends over 16 amino acids. CDR1 SNHLY and CDR2 FYNNEI come from the germline V gene. J was trimmed by 1 base and V by 2 bases; bases with no gene match: 5. Written as DNA, the CDR3 is TGTGCCAGCAGTGAACTGACAGGGTCGGCCAAAAACATTCAGTACTTC. Translation gives CASSELTGSAKNIQYF.

The CDR3 loop is CASSQERLIGEQYF. CDR3 DNA: TGTGCCAGCAGCCAAGAAAGGCTAATCGGGGAGCAGTACTTC. The V and J genes are TRBV14 and TRBJ2-7; no firm D call. V lost 0 bases and J 7 bases, leaving 13 bases between the germline ends. In germline, CDR1 is SGHDN, CDR2 FVKESK. The CDR3 covers 14 residues. The entire variable domain, with the rest obtained from reference TRBV14 and TRBJ2-7, is as follows: EAGVTQFPSHSVIEKGQTVTLRCDPISGHDNLYWYRRVMGKEIKFLLHFVKESKQDESGMPNNRFLAERTGGTYSTLKVQPAELEDSGVYFCASSQERLIGEQYFGPGTRLTVT.

V and J are TRBV9 and TRBJ2-7; 9 bases are shared with TRBD2. The junction had 3 bases not matched to a gene; V was cut back by 0 bases and J by 2 bases. The CDR3 is 15 amino acids. Germline V gives CDR1 SGDLS, CDR2 YYNGEE. CDR3 nucleotide sequence: TGTGCCAGCAGCGTAGGTAGCGGGGGTACCTACGAGCAGTACTTC. Translation gives CASSVGSGGTYEQYF.

The chain recombines TRBV11-3 with TRBJ1-6; no reliable D call. Germline V gene data show CDR1 as SGHNT and CDR2 as YENEEA. V was pared by 3 bases and J by 14 bases, with 11 bases between. The length of the CDR3 is 12 residues. The CDR3 DNA is TGTGCCAGCAGCTTGGGAGGTGGGACCCTCCACTTT. Translating it yields CASSLGGGTLHF.

The chain combines TRBV29-1 with TRBJ2-5; D is undetermined. The V end was cut by 0 bases, the J end by 7 bases, with 15 bases between. Germline V gives CDR1 SQVTM, CDR2 ANQGSEA. The CDR3 covers 14 residues. The CDR3 spells CSVEESLTLGTQYF. The CDR3 DNA reads TGCAGCGTTGAAGAAAGTCTGACTCTAGGGACCCAGTACTTC.

V usage is TRBV5-1 and J usage is TRBJ2-6; D might be TRBD1 (6 bases). CDR3 length equals 18 residues. Trimming removed 4 bases at V and 2 bases at J, with 19 bases between. Germline lookup yields CDR1 SGHRS and CDR2 YFSETQ. CDR3 DNA sequence: TGCGCCAGCAGCCCAAGGGGGACCACCTCCCCTGGGGCCAACGTCCTGACTTTC. Translated: CASSPRGTTSPGANVLTF.

The V gene is TRBV25-1, the J gene TRBJ1-4, with a tentative D call TRBD1 (5 bases). V was cut by 5 bases and J by 8 bases, with 18 bases left in between. The CDR3 consists of 15 residues. The germline V gene encodes CDR1 MGHDK and CDR2 SYGVNS. The CDR3 bases are TGTGCCAGCAGTTCGACGACAGAAAGCAGAGAAAAACTGTTTTTT. Translated, it gives CASSSTTESREKLFF.

The V call is TRBV5-1, the J call TRBJ2-1; possible D gene TRBD1, 5 bases. This CDR3 contains 13 residues. The germline V gene encodes CDR1 SGHRS and CDR2 YFSETQ. Between the trimmed V and J ends, which lost 4 bases and 7 bases, there was a span of 12 bases. CDR3: CASSLQDRNEQFF. For the CDR3, the DNA is TGCGCCAGCAGCCTACAGGATCGGAATGAGCAGTTCTTC. Based on the CDR3 plus reference TRBV5-1 and TRBJ2-1, the full variable domain is KAGVTQTPRYLIKTRGQQVTLSCSPISGHRSVSWYQQTPGQGLQFLFEYFSETQRNKGNFPGRFSGRQFSNSRSEMNVSTLELGDSALYLCASSLQDRNEQFFGPGTRLTVL.